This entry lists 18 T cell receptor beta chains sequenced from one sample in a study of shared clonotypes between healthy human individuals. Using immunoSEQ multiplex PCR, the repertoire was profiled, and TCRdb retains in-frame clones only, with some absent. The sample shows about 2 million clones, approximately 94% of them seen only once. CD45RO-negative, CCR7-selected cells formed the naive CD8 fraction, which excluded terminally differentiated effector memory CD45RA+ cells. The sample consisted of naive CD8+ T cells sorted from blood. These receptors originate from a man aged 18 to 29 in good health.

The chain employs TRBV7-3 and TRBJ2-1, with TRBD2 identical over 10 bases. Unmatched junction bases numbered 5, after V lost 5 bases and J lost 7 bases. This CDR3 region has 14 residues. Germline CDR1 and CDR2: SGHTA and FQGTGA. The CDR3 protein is CASSTSGVGNEQFF. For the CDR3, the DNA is TGTGCCAGCAGCACTAGCGGGGTTGGTAATGAGCAGTTCTTC.

CDR3 sequence reads: CASSIMPSYNEQFF. CDR3 DNA: TGTGCCAGTAGTATTATGCCCTCCTACAATGAGCAGTTCTTC. V gene TRBV19 combines with J gene TRBJ2-1; D ambiguous. The CDR3 is 14 residues long. Germline CDR1 LNHDA, CDR2 SQIVND (reference sequence). V was trimmed by 3 bases and J by 0 bases, leaving 6 bases between them.

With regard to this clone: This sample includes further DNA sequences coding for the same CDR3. Here the CDR3 DNA reads TGTGCCAGCAGCCCGCCTGACAGAGCTTACGAGCAGTACTTC. This translates into CASSPPDRAYEQYF. This chain connects TRBV7-9 to TRBJ2-7, with D possibly being TRBD1 (5 bases). The germline V and J ends were trimmed by 5 bases and 4 bases, with 15 bases remaining between them. The CDR3 covers 14 residues. The germline V gene has CDR1 SEHNR and CDR2 FQNEAQ (reference sequence).

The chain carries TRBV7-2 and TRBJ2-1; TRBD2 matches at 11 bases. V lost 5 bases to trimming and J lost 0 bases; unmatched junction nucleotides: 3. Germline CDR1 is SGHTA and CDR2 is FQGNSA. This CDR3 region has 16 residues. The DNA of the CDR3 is TGTGCCAGCAGCCCTAGCGGGGGGAGCTCCTACAATGAGCAGTTCTTC. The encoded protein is CASSPSGGSSYNEQFF.

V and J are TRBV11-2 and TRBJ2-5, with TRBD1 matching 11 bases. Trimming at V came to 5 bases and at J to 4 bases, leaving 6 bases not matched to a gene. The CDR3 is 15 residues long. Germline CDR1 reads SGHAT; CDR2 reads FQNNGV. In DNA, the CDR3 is TGTGCCAGCAGCAAGTCCGGGACAGGGGGAGAGACCCAGTACTTC. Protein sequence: CASSKSGTGGETQYF.

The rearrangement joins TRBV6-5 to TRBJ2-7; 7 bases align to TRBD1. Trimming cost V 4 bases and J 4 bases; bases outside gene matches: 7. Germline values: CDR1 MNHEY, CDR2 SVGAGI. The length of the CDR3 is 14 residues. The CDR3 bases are TGTGCCAGCAGTTCGGAATCACAGGGGTACGAGCAGTACTTC. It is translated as CASSSESQGYEQYF.

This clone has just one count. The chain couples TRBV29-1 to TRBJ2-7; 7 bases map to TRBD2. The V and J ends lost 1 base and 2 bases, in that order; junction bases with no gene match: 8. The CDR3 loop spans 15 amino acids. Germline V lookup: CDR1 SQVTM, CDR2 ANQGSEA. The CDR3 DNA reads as TGCAGCGTTGAAGCTTGGCTAGCGGAACCCTACGAGCAGTACTTC. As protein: CSVEAWLAEPYEQYF.

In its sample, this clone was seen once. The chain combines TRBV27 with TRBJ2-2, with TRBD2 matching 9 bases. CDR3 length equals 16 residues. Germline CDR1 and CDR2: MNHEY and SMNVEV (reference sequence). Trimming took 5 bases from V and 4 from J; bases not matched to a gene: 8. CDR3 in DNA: TGTGCCAGCAGTCCATCTAGCGGGACATTCACCGGGGAGCTGTTTTTT. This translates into CASSPSSGTFTGELFF.

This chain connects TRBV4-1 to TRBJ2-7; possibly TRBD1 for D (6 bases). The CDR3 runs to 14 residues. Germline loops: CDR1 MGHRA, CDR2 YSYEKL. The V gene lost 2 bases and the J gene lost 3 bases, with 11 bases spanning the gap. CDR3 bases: TGCGCCAGCAGCCAATTTCAAGGGGGCTACGAGCAGTACTTC. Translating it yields CASSQFQGGYEQYF.

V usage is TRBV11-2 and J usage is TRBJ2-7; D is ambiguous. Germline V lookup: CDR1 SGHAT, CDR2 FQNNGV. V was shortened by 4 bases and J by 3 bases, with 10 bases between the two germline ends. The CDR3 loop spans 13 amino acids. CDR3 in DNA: TGTGCCAGCAGCTCACATAACGGCTACGAGCAGTACTTC. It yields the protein CASSSHNGYEQYF. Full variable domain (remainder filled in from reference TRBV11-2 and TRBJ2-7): EAGVAQSPRYKIIEKRQSVAFWCNPISGHATLYWYQQILGQGPKLLIQFQNNGVVDDSQLPKDRFSAERLKGVDSTLKIQPAKLEDSAVYLCASSSHNGYEQYFGPGTRLTVT.

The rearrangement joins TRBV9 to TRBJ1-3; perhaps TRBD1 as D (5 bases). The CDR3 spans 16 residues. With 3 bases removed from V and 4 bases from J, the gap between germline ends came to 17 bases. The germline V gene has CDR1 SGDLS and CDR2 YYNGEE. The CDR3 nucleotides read TGTGCCAGCAGCGGGGACGGTCTTAAAGCGGGAAACACCATATATTTT. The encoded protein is CASSGDGLKAGNTIYF.

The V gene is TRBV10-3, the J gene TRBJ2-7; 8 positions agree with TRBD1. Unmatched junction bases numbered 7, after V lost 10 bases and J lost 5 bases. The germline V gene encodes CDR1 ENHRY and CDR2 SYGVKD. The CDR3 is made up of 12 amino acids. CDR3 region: CATSTGEDEQYF. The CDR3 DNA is TGTGCCACATCGACAGGGGAGGACGAGCAGTACTTC.

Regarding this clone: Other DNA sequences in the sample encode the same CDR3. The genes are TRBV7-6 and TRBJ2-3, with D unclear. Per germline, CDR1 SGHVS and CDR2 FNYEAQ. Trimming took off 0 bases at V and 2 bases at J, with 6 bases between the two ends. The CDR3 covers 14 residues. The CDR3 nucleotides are TGTGCCAGCAGCTTAGCAGGGTCCACAGATACGCAGTATTTT. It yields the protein CASSLAGSTDTQYF.

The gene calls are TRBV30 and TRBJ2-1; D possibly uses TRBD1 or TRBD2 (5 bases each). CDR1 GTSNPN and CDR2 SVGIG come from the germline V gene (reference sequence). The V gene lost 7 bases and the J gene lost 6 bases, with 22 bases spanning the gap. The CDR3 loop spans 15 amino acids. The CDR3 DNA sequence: TGTGCCTATCTGTCCGGGACCGCGTCGGGCAATGAGCAGTTCTTC. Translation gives CAYLSGTASGNEQFF.

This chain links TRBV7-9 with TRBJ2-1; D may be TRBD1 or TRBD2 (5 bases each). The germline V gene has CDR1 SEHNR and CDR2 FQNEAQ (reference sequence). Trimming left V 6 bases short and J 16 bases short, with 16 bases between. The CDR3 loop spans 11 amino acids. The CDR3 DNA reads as TGTGCCAGCAGTCCGGACAACCGGGAATTCTTC. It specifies CASSPDNREFF.

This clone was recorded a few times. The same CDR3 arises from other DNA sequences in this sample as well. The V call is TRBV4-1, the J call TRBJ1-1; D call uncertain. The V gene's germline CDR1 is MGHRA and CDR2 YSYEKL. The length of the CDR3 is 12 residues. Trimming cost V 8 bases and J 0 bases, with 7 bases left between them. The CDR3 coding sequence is TGCGCCAGCGGCAGGCTGAACACTGAAGCTTTCTTT. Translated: CASGRLNTEAFF.

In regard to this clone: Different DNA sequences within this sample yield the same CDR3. CDR3 in DNA: TGTGCCAGCAGCTTGGGCGGAACCTACGAGCAGTACTTC. It encodes CASSLGGTYEQYF. The rearrangement joins TRBV5-4 to TRBJ2-7, with no clear D. V lost 0 bases and J 2 bases, leaving 6 bases between the germline ends. Per germline, CDR1 SGHNT and CDR2 YYREEE (reference sequence). The CDR3 sequence is 13 residues long.

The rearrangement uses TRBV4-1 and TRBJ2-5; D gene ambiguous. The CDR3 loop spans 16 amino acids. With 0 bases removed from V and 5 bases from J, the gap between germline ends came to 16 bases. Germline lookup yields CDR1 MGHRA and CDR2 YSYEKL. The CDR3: CASSQDITLGHETQYF. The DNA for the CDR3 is TGCGCCAGCAGCCAAGATATAACGCTAGGCCACGAGACCCAGTACTTC.